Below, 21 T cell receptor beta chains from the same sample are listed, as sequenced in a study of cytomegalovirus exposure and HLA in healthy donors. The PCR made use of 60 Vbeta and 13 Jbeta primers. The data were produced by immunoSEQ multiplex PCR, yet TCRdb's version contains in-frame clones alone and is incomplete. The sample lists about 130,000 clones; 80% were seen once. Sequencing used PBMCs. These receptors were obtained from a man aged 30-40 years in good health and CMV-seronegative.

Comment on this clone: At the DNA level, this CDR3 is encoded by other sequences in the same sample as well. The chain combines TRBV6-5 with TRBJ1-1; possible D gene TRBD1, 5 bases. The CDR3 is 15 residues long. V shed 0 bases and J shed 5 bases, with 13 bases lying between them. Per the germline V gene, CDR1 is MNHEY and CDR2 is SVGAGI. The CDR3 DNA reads TGTGCCAGCAGTTACTCCGCGCAGCGGGGGACTGAAGCTTTCTTT. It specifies CASSYSAQRGTEAFF.

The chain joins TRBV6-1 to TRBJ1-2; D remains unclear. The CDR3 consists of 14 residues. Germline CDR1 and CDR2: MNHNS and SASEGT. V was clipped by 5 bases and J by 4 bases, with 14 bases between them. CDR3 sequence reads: CASSLAAQTYGYTF. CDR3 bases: TGTGCCAGCAGTCTGGCGGCGCAGACCTATGGCTACACCTTC.

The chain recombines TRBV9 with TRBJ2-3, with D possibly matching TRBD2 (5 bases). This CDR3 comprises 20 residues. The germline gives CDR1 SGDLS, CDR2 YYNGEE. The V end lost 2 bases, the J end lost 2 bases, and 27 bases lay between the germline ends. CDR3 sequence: CASSVRPQRKKALFTDTQYF. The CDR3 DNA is TGTGCCAGCAGCGTCCGACCCCAGCGGAAGAAGGCCCTGTTCACAGATACGCAGTATTTT.

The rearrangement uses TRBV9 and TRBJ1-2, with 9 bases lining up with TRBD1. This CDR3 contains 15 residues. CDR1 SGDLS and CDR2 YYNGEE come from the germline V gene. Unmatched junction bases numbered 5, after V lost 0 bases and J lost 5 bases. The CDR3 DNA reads TGTGCCAGCAGCGTAGCCCCCGGACAGGGGTATGGCTACACCTTC. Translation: CASSVAPGQGYGYTF.

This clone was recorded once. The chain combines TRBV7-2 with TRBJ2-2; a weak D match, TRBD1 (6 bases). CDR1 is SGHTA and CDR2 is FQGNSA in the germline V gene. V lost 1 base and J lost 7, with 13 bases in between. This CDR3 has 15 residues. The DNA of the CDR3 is TGTGCCAGCAGCTTAGTACAGGGATTGAACGGGGAGCTGTTTTTT. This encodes CASSLVQGLNGELFF.

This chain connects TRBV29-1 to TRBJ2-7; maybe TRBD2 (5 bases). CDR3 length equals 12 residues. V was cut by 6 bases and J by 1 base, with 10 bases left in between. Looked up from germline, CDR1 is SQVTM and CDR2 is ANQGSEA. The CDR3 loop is CSVQRESYEQYF. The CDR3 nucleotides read TGCAGCGTCCAAAGGGAGTCCTACGAGCAGTACTTC.

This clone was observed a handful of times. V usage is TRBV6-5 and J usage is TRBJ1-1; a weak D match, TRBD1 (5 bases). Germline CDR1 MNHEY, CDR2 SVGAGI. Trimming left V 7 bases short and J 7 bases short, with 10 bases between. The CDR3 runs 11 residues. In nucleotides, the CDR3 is TGTGCCAGCACAGGGTATCTTGAAGCTTTCTTT. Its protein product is CASTGYLEAFF.

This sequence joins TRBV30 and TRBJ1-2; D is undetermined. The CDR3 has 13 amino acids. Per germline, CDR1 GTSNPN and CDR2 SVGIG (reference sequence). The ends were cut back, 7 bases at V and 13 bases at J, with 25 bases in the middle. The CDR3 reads CASGGQSLGPPTF. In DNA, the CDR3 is TGTGCCTCAGGAGGGCAATCATTAGGTCCGCCCACCTTC.

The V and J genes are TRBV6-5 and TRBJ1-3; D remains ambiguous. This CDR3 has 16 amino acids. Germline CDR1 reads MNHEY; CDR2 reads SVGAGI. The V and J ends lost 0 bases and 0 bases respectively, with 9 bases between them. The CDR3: CASSYSGQSSGNTIYF. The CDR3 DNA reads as TGTGCCAGCAGTTACTCGGGCCAGAGCTCTGGAAACACCATATATTTT.

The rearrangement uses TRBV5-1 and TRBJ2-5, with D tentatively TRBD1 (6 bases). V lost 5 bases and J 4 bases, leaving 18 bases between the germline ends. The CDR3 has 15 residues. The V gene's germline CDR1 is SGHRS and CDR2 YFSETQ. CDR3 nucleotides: TGCGCCAGCAGGATTAGCTGGGGGCCGGGAGAGACCCAGTACTTC. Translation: CASRISWGPGETQYF. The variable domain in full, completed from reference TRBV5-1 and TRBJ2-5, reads KAGVTQTPRYLIKTRGQQVTLSCSPISGHRSVSWYQQTPGQGLQFLFEYFSETQRNKGNFPGRFSGRQFSNSRSEMNVSTLELGDSALYLCASRISWGPGETQYFGPGTRLLVL.

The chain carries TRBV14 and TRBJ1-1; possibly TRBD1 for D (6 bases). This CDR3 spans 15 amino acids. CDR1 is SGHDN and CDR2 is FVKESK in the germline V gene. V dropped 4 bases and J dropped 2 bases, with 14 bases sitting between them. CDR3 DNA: TGTGCCAGCAGCCCCATTTCAGGGGCTAACACTGAAGCTTTCTTT. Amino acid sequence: CASSPISGANTEAFF.

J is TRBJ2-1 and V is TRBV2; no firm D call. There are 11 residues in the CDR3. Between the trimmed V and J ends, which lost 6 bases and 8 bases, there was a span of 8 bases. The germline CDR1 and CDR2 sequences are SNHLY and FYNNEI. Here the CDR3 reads CASSFDYEQFF. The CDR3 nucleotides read TGTGCCAGCAGCTTTGACTATGAGCAGTTCTTC.

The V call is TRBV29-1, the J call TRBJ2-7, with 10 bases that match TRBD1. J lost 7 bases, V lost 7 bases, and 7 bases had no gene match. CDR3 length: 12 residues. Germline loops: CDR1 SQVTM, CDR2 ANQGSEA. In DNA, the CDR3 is TGCAGCGCAGGGACAGGGGCATGGGAGCAGTACTTC. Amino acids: CSAGTGAWEQYF.

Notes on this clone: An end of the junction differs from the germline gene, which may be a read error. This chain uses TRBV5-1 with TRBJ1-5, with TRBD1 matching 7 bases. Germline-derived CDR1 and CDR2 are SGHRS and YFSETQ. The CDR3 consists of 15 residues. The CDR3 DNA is TGCGCCAGCAGCTTGTCCCCGGGACAGAATCCGCCCCAGCATTTT. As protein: CASSLSPGQNPPQHF.

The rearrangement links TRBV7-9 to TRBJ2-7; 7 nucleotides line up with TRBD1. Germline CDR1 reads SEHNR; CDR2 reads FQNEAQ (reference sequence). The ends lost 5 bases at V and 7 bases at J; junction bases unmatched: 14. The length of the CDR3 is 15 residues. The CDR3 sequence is CASSLEGQTSGEQYF. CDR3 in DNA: TGTGCCAGCAGCCTCGAGGGACAGACCTCTGGAGAGCAGTACTTC.

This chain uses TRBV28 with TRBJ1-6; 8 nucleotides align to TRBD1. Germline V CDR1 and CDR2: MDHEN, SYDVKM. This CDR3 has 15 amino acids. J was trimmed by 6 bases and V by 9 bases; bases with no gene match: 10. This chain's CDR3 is CASWERTGFNSPLHF. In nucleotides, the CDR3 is TGTGCCAGTTGGGAACGGACAGGGTTTAATTCACCCCTCCACTTT.

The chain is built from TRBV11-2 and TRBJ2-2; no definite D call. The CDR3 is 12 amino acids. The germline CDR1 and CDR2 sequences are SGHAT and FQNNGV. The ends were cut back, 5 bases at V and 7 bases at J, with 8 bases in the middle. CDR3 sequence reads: CASSQAGGELFF. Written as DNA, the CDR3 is TGTGCCAGCAGCCAAGCAGGCGGGGAGCTGTTTTTT.

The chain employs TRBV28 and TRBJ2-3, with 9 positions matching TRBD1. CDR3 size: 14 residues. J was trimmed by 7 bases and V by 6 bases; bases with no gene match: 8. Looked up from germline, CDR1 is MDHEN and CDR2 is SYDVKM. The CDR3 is CASRPGQGKHTQYF. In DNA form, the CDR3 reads TGTGCCAGCAGACCGGGACAGGGAAAACATACGCAGTATTTT.

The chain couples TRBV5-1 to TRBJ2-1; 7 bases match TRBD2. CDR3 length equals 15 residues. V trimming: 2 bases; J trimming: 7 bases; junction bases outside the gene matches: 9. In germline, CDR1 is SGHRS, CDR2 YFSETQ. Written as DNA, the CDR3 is TGCGCCAGCAGCTTCGCAGCGGGACCCCTTAATGAGCAGTTCTTC. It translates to CASSFAAGPLNEQFF.

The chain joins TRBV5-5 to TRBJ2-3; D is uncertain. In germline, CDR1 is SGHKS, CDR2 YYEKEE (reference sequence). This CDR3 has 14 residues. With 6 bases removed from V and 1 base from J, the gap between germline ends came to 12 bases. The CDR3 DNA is TGTGCCAGCACCGAATGGGCTGGCACAGATACGCAGTATTTT. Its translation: CASTEWAGTDTQYF.

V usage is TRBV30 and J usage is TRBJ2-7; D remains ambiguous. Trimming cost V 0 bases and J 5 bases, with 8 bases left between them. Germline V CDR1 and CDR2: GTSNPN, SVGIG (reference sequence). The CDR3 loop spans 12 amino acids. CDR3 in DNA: TGTGCCTGGAGTGTACGGGTCCACGAGCAGTACTTC. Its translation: CAWSVRVHEQYF.